The present T cell receptor beta chain was sequenced within a study of OX40 agonist ivuxolimab in advanced cancers. V was clipped by 0 bases and J by 1 base, with 8 bases between them. The CDR3 covers 15 residues. Germline loops: CDR1 SGHRS, CDR2 YFSETQ. Here immunoSEQ multiplex PCR was the method, and the copy in TCRdb shows in-frame clones only, minus some. Of tens of thousands of clones in the sample, just under 90% were seen once. A history of autoimmune disease or systemic immunosuppression excluded patients. The chain is built from TRBV5-1 and TRBJ2-1; weak D call: TRBD2 (5 bases). This sequence originates from an adult with an advanced solid tumor such as melanoma, head and neck, liver or kidney cancer. Material: CD4+ or CD8+ T cells sorted from blood, obtained in a trial of the OX40 agonist ivuxolimab. CDR3: CASSLVQRSYNEQFF. The CDR3 DNA is TGCGCCAGCAGCTTGGTCCAGCGGTCCTACAATGAGCAGTTCTTC.